One sample yielded the 21 T cell receptor beta chains listed below, sequenced in a study of naive and memory T cell subsets (dated by TCRdb to 2016 to 2017). The treatment or condition label here, explained by the study, means: skin biopsy from PPD injection site in Mantoux-positive individual. A robust, sensitive protocol for the amplification, sequencing and analysis of TCRs was described in the study, in which 3' ligation of a UMI-containing oligonucleotide to TCR cDNA was used. The method was UMI-ligation and nested PCR. For sequencing, an Illumina MiSeq was employed. Four rounds of PCR, run with the SP2 primer together with nested alpha and beta constant region primers, were used to amplify the ligated cDNA. In-frame beta chains were kept once TCRdb had trimmed the public reads at Q25 with fastp and called clones with MiXCR. Under each unique CDR3 protein, matching rows form one entry showing the most common genes and DNA. The sample table holds 35,000 to 40,000 distinct CDR3 sequences, of which 9.5% to 11% were seen once. The ten largest account for about 4.2% of the sample.

Sequenced material: skin, taken from a tuberculin skin test site. The receptors originated from an adult in good health.

The table lists this clonotype with a few counts. The rearrangement joins TRBV9 to TRBJ1-5; 8 bases match TRBD1. Germline V gene sequence: CDR1 SGDLS, CDR2 YYNGEE. The CDR3 totals 14 residues. The J segment lost 2 bases and the V segment lost 5 bases, leaving 3 bases of the junction unmatched. CDR3 bases: TGTGCCAGCAGTCTGACAGGGGGCAATCAGCCCCAGCATTTT. This translates into CASSLTGGNQPQHF.

This clonotype was detected ten times or more. Germline and junction disagree at one end, which may indicate a read error. The chain combines TRBV7-7 with TRBJ2-5, with 8 bases that match TRBD1. The V gene's germline CDR1 is SSHAT and CDR2 FNYEAQ (reference sequence). The CDR3 has 14 residues. The CDR3 nucleotides are TGTGCTAGCAGCTTTAGCGGACAGGGTGAGACCCAGTACTTC. Amino acids: CASSFSGQGETQYF.

This clonotype was found a few times. The J gene is TRBJ2-4, the V gene TRBV16; TRBD1 might be the D (6 bases). Deletions cut 2 bases from V and 1 base from J, with 6 bases between. The CDR3 covers 14 residues. The V gene's germline CDR1 is KGHSY and CDR2 FQNENV. The CDR3 region is CASSQQGAKNIQYF. CDR3 nucleotides: TGTGCCAGCAGCCAACAGGGGGCCAAAAACATTCAGTACTTC.

The rearrangement joins TRBV29-1 to TRBJ1-1, with D unclear. V was shortened by 6 bases and J by 4 bases, with 9 bases between the two germline ends. This CDR3 comprises 11 residues. The germline V gene has CDR1 SQVTM and CDR2 ANQGSEA. CDR3 DNA: TGCAGCGTCTACATCGCCACTGAAGCTTTCTTT. It codes for CSVYIATEAFF.

This clonotype has at least ten counts. The chain is built from TRBV7-9 and TRBJ2-5; D might be TRBD2 (6 bases). The CDR3 totals 14 residues. Trimming cost V 8 bases and J 2 bases, with 15 bases left between them. The V gene's germline CDR1 is SEHNR and CDR2 FQNEAQ (reference sequence). This chain's CDR3 is CASCSVREQETQYF. The CDR3 DNA reads TGTGCCAGCTGTTCGGTTCGGGAGCAAGAGACCCAGTACTTC. Complete variable domain (other parts from reference TRBV7-9 and TRBJ2-5): DTGVSQNPRHKITKRGQNVTFRCDPISEHNRLYWYRQTLGQGPEFLTYFQNEAQLEKSRLLSDRFSAERPKGSFSTLEIQRTEQGDSAMYLCASCSVREQETQYFGPGTRLLVL.

This clonotype was seen ten or more times. The genes are TRBV27 and TRBJ1-1; the D gene is possibly TRBD1 (5 bases). Trimming stripped 4 bases from V and 1 base from J, with 7 bases between. The germline V gene has CDR1 MNHEY and CDR2 SMNVEV (reference sequence). The CDR3 is made up of 13 amino acids. CDR3 bases: TGTGCCAGCAGTTGGACACCGAACACTGAAGCTTTCTTT. This sequence encodes CASSWTPNTEAFF.

By share of the sample, this clonotype is medium-sized (0.01 to 0.1%). The CDR3 DNA reads as TGTGCCAGCAGCGGCGTAGCGGGAAGGTACGAGCAGTACTTC. Translating it yields CASSGVAGRYEQYF. The gene calls are TRBV2 and TRBJ2-7; 8 positions agree with TRBD2. The V segment lost 6 bases and the J segment 4 bases; nucleotides outside the gene matches: 8. The CDR3 runs 14 residues. The germline CDR1 and CDR2 sequences are SNHLY and FYNNEI.

This clonotype was seen at least ten times. The CDR3 DNA is TGCGCCAGCAGCAGAACTTCCGGGGTCCTTAATGAGCAGTTCTTC. It encodes CASSRTSGVLNEQFF. V gene TRBV5-1 combines with J gene TRBJ2-1; the D gene is possibly TRBD2 (5 bases). Germline loops: CDR1 SGHRS, CDR2 YFSETQ. The germline V and J ends were trimmed by 4 bases and 7 bases, with 18 bases remaining between them. This CDR3 is built from 15 residues.

As to this clonotype: A read error may explain this, as a much larger clone is one base away. The chain employs TRBV29-1 and TRBJ2-7; perhaps TRBD1 as D (6 bases). Germline values: CDR1 SQVTM, CDR2 ANQGSEA. This CDR3 has 13 residues. V lost 7 bases and J lost 2, with 15 bases in between. In DNA, the CDR3 is TGCAGCGCCTGGCCCAGGGGTGCCTACGAGCAGTACTTC. It codes for CSAWPRGAYEQYF.

This clonotype has more than one count but fewer than ten. V is TRBV20-1 and J is TRBJ2-7, with 8 bases identical to TRBD1. V shed 5 bases and J 5 bases; nucleotides not matched to a gene: 11. This CDR3 has 14 residues. Germline V gene data show CDR1 as DFQATT and CDR2 as SNEGSKA (reference sequence). CDR3 sequence reads: CSAPPQGARNEQYF. The DNA of the CDR3 is TGCAGTGCTCCACCGCAGGGGGCGCGCAACGAGCAGTACTTC.

This clonotype was observed many times. The V and J genes are TRBV20-1 and TRBJ2-3; 9 positions match TRBD2. The CDR3 totals 16 residues. After removal of 3 bases from V and 1 base from J, the junction contained 8 bases not matched to a gene. CDR1 and CDR2 from the germline V gene are DFQATT and SNEGSKA (reference sequence). The CDR3 here is CSASDAGGLGTDTQYF. CDR3 coding DNA: TGCAGTGCTAGCGACGCGGGGGGGCTGGGCACAGATACGCAGTATTTT.

This clonotype was recorded at least ten times. The V gene is TRBV6-2 or TRBV6-3, the J gene TRBJ2-7, with D maybe TRBD1 (6 bases). Between the trimmed V and J ends, which lost 6 bases and 2 bases, there was a span of 11 bases. This CDR3 spans 13 amino acids. Germline CDR1 and CDR2: MNHEY and SVGEGT. CDR3 in amino acids: CASSRDKAYEQYF. The CDR3 bases are TGTGCCAGCAGCCGGGACAAAGCCTACGAGCAGTACTTC.

This clonotype showed up many times. The chain combines TRBV29-1 with TRBJ2-1; 9 bases agree with TRBD1. V trimming: 4 bases; J trimming: 3 bases; junction bases outside the gene matches: 7. From germline, CDR1 is SQVTM and CDR2 ANQGSEA. The CDR3 spans 15 residues. This CDR3 reads CSVGGDRAFYNEQFF. The CDR3 DNA sequence: TGCAGCGTTGGGGGGGACAGGGCCTTCTACAATGAGCAGTTCTTC.

This clonotype was detected only a few times. The chain employs TRBV9 and TRBJ2-1, with unresolved D. V lost 4 bases and J 5 bases, leaving 16 bases between the germline ends. The CDR3 consists of 15 residues. The germline gives CDR1 SGDLS, CDR2 YYNGEE. The CDR3 nucleotides are TGTGCCAGCAGCTCCCGTCCCTCCTCGGACAATGAGCAGTTCTTC. Translation gives CASSSRPSSDNEQFF.

By share of the sample, this clonotype is medium-sized. This sequence joins TRBV6-5 and TRBJ1-3; 7 bases agree with TRBD1. Germline V gene sequence: CDR1 MNHEY, CDR2 SVGAGI. The CDR3 has 15 amino acids. Losses at the gene ends were 6 bases for V and 0 bases for J; bases not matched to a gene: 5. CDR3 bases: TGTGCCAGCAGCCCAACAGGGGACTCTGGAAACACCATATATTTT. It encodes CASSPTGDSGNTIYF.

This sequence joins TRBV6-1 and TRBJ2-3; a possible D gene is TRBD1 (6 bases). Deletions cut 4 bases from V and 0 bases from J, with 14 bases between. The CDR3 is 16 amino acids. Germline CDR1 and CDR2: MNHNS and SASEGT. This chain's CDR3 is CASSASTGSSTDTQYF. The CDR3 nucleotides read TGTGCCAGCAGTGCGTCGACAGGTTCTAGCACAGATACGCAGTATTTT.

This clonotype was counted between two and nine times. The chain joins TRBV20-1 to TRBJ1-2; TRBD1 might be the D (5 bases). CDR3 length: 14 amino acids. Deletions cut 5 bases from V and 7 bases from J, with 20 bases between. CDR1 is DFQATT and CDR2 is SNEGSKA in the germline V gene (reference sequence). This CDR3 is CSAPRAGGTVGYTF. The CDR3 coding sequence is TGCAGTGCTCCACGTGCGGGGGGAACGGTTGGCTACACCTTC.

Many counts were recorded for this clonotype. This chain joins TRBV6-6 and TRBJ1-5; 10 positions match TRBD1. J gave up 8 bases and V 4 bases, and 11 bases lay outside the gene matches. Per germline, CDR1 MNHNY and CDR2 SVGAGI (reference sequence). CDR3 length: 16 amino acids. CDR3 coding DNA: TGTGCCAGCAGTTCTATCCCGGGACAGGGGAGAGAGCCCCAGCATTTT. Translation: CASSSIPGQGREPQHF.

The chain has TRBV29-1 and TRBJ2-2, with TRBD1 identical over 9 bases. The CDR3 runs 15 residues. The V gene end was trimmed by 3 bases and the J gene end by 1 base; junction bases not matched to a gene: 3. CDR1 and CDR2 from the germline V gene are SQVTM and ANQGSEA. The CDR3 region has the DNA TGCAGCGTTGACCGGACAGGGGTGAACACCGGGGAGCTGTTTTTT. Translation gives CSVDRTGVNTGELFF.

Note on this clonotype: A read error may explain this, as a much larger clone is one base away. V and J are TRBV12-3 or TRBV12-4 and TRBJ1-1; no clear D. The CDR3 covers 15 residues. Trimming cost V 5 bases and J 1 base, with 14 bases left between them. The CDR3 protein is CASSARKGPNTEAFF. Written as DNA, the CDR3 is TGTGCCAGCAGTGCCAGGAAAGGGCCGAACACTGAAGCTTTCTTT.

In this sample, this clonotype turned up many times. The chain has TRBV6-5 and TRBJ2-1; D might be TRBD2 (6 bases). The ends were cut back, 2 bases at V and 7 bases at J, with 12 bases in the middle. Looked up from germline, CDR1 is MNHEY and CDR2 is SVGAGI. CDR3 length: 14 residues. The CDR3 protein is CASSYAPGRNEQFF. The DNA for the CDR3 is TGTGCCAGCAGTTACGCGCCAGGGAGGAATGAGCAGTTCTTC.